The entry below describes one T cell receptor (beta chain). The sample originates from a study of blood T cell repertoires in COVID-19. Whole-study context: COVID-19 samples from acute and convalescent phases originated in the United States, Italy and Spain. In each case, the material was cDNA or gDNA derived from T cells, B-cell-depleted T cells, or PBMCs.

Original processing notes: By means of reference gene primer amplification, nucleated cell counts were estimated. Here immunoSEQ multiplex PCR was the method, and the copy in TCRdb shows in-frame clones only, minus some. D and trimming come from the DNA, and the V and J calls and clone size come from that table. Counted here are 90,000 to 100,000 clones, 65% to 85% occurring once; the ten biggest clones make up 17%. This sequence originates from a woman aged 60-70 years with acute or convalescent COVID-19. Sequencing was carried out using peripheral blood.

This CDR3 reads CASSVGQQPNQPQHF. The CDR3 DNA sequence: TGTGCCAGTAGTGTGGGACAGCAGCCAAATCAGCCCCAGCATTTT. The chain employs TRBV19 and TRBJ1-5; 7 bases map to TRBD1. V lost 5 bases and J lost 4; bases outside the gene matches: 8. The germline V gene encodes CDR1 LNHDA and CDR2 SQIVND (reference sequence). The CDR3 runs to 15 residues.